These T cell receptor beta chains were read from a single sample in a study of cytomegalovirus exposure and HLA in healthy donors. Using immunoSEQ multiplex PCR, the repertoire was profiled, and TCRdb retains in-frame clones only, with some absent. The profile shows roughly 75,000 clones, 85% to 95% of them singletons. The specimen sequenced was PBMCs. The origin of the receptors is a woman younger than 35 in good health and CMV-seronegative. Both conserved end residues are part of each CDR3. The D gene is left open where the match is weak. The size entry is marked missing in some rows and otherwise reads once, few, many or a size class.

abundance	d_gene	v_gene	j_gene	CDR3nt	CDR3aa
NA	TRBD1	TRBV10-3	TRBJ2-3	TGTGCCATCAGTGCGGGGACAGGGGCAGATACGCAGTATTTT	CAISAGTGADTQYF
NA	TRBD1	TRBV5-1	TRBJ2-5	TGCGCCAGCAGCTTGGAAGGGACAGGGGGGGAGACCCAGTACTTC	CASSLEGTGGETQYF
NA	NA	TRBV29-1	TRBJ2-7	TGCAGCGTTGAGCAGGGAGGCGGCGAGCAGTACTTC	CSVEQGGGEQYF
NA	NA	TRBV4-2	TRBJ1-4	TGTGCCAGCAGCCAAGAGGCCAGGGGTGAAAAACTGTTTTTT	CASSQEARGEKLFF
few	NA	TRBV29-1	TRBJ1-1	TGCAGCGTTGAAGGACACCCGATTCCCATGAACACTGAAGCTTTCTTT	CSVEGHPIPMNTEAFF
NA	NA	TRBV19	TRBJ2-7	TGTGCCAGTAGTTACGATGTCGGGTCCGGCTACGAGCAGTACTTC	CASSYDVGSGYEQYF
NA	NA	TRBV13	TRBJ2-3	TGTGCCAGCAGCTTAGGCGGAGACACAGATACGCAGTATTTT	CASSLGGDTDTQYF
NA	TRBD2	TRBV5-1	TRBJ2-2	TGCGCCAGCAGCTTGGCTGACGGGGGGGCCTGGACCGGGGAGCTGTTTTTT	CASSLADGGAWTGELFF
NA	NA	TRBV19	TRBJ2-2	TGTGCCAGTAGTATTTTGGGACTTAGCGGGGAGCTGTTTTTT	CASSILGLSGELFF
NA	NA	TRBV28	TRBJ1-3	TGTGCCAGCAGAGCATCTGGAAACACCATATATTTT	CASRASGNTIYF
NA	NA	TRBV27	TRBJ1-2	TGTGCCAGCAGTCCAACGCCGGTCGCTGATAACTATGGCTACACCTTC	CASSPTPVADNYGYTF
NA	TRBD1	TRBV18	TRBJ2-1	TGTGCCAGCTCAGTAACAGGGGTTAATGAGCAGTTCTTC	CASSVTGVNEQFF
NA	NA	TRBV7-2	TRBJ1-1	TGTGCCAGCAGCAAACAGCTGAACACTGAAGCTTTCTTT	CASSKQLNTEAFF
NA	NA	TRBV2	TRBJ1-2	TGTGCCAGCAGTTTACAGGGTTACTATGGCTACACCTTC	CASSLQGYYGYTF
NA	NA	TRBV6-1	TRBJ2-7	TGTGCCAGCAAGGTCGGGGCCTACGAGCAGTACTTC	CASKVGAYEQYF
NA	NA	TRBV27	TRBJ2-7	TGTGCCAGCAGTCAGGGGCCCTACCCTTACGAGCAGTACTTC	CASSQGPYPYEQYF
NA	NA	TRBV11-2	TRBJ2-7	TGTGCCAGCAGCACGGCTAGCTCCGACTACGAGCAGTACTTC	CASSTASSDYEQYF
NA	NA	TRBV19	TRBJ2-3	TGTGCCAGTAGTGTCGGGGATGACACAGATACGCAGTATTTT	CASSVGDDTDTQYF
NA	TRBD1	TRBV11-3	TRBJ2-3	TGTGCCAGCAGTAGGACAGGACCCACAGATACGCAGTATTTT	CASSRTGPTDTQYF
NA	NA	TRBV5-4	TRBJ1-1	TGTGCCAGCAGCTTGGGGGGGGGCGCGAGGTCTGAAGCTTTCTTT	CASSLGGGARSEAFF
NA	TRBD1	TRBV10-3	TRBJ1-2	TGTGCCATCAGTGAGGAAACAGGGGGCAGACGCCATGGCTACACCTTC	CAISEETGGRRHGYTF
NA	TRBD2	TRBV4-3	TRBJ2-1	TGCGCCAGCAGCCAAGAGGGTGTCGGACGGGGGGGGAATGAGCAGTTCTTC	CASSQEGVGRGGNEQFF
NA	NA	TRBV27	TRBJ1-1	TGTGCCAGCAGTTTATCGGGGACACCGAACACTGAAGCTTTCTTT	CASSLSGTPNTEAFF
NA	TRBD2	TRBV5-6	TRBJ2-3	TGTGCCAGCAGCTTGGGGCTAGCGGGACCCACAGATACGCAGTATTTT	CASSLGLAGPTDTQYF
NA	TRBD2	TRBV6-1	TRBJ2-3	TGTGCCAGCACTGAGACTAGCGGGGGGACAGATACGCAGTATTTT	CASTETSGGTDTQYF
NA	TRBD2	TRBV5-1	TRBJ2-2	TGCGCCAGCAGCTCGACTAGCGGGAACACCGGGGAGCTGTTTTTT	CASSSTSGNTGELFF
NA	NA	TRBV14	TRBJ2-1	TGTGCCAGCAGCCTACAGGTGAACAATGAGCAGTTCTTC	CASSLQVNNEQFF
NA	NA	TRBV19	TRBJ1-6	TGTGCCAGTAGTATAAACGCGGGAACCAATTCACCCCTCCACTTT	CASSINAGTNSPLHF
NA	NA	TRBV7-9	TRBJ2-2	TGTGCCAGCAGCTCCCCGGTGAACACCGGGGAGCTGTTTTTT	CASSSPVNTGELFF
once	TRBD2	TRBV5-4	TRBJ2-3	TGTGCTTATCACGAACGGGGGGTTCATTTAGATACGCAGTATTTT	CAYHERGVHLDTQYF
once	TRBD2	TRBV30	TRBJ2-7	TGTGCCTGGAGCCGGACAGTGGTAGCGGGAGGGCCTTACGAGCAGTACTTC	CAWSRTVVAGGPYEQYF
NA	TRBD1	TRBV19	TRBJ1-2	TGTGCCAGTAGTCCCGGACAGGACCACTACTATGGCTACACCTTC	CASSPGQDHYYGYTF